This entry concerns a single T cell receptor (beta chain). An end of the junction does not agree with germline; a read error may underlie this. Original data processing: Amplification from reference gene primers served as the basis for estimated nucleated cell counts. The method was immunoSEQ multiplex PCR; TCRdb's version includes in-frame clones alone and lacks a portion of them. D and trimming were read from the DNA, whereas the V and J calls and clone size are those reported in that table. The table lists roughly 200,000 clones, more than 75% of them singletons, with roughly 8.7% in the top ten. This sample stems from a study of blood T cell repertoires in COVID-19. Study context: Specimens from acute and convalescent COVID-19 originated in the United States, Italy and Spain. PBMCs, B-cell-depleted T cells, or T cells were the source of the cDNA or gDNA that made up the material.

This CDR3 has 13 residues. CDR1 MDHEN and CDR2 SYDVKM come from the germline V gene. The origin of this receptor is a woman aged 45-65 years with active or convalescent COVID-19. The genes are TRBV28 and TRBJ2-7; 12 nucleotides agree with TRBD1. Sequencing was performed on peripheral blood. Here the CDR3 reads CASSGTGGRAADF. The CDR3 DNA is TGTGCCAGCAGCGGGACAGGGGGCAGGGCGGCCGACTTC.